This T cell receptor beta chain was identified during a study of cytomegalovirus exposure and HLA in healthy donors (dated by TCRdb to 2016 to 2017). The study in broad terms: According to a later analysis, the 100 to 150 validation repertoires were produced on the same platform as the roughly 700 repertoires of the first cohort. Besides the first cohort of hundreds of subjects, a separate validation cohort made up of 90 to 150 different subjects was used. The study aimed to test whether cataloging public T cell receptors could reveal signatures of past pathogen exposure. The study combined high-throughput TCR immunosequencing, statistical association of individual TCRs with disease status, and machine learning to predict cytomegalovirus infection status.

The donors were included in the validation cohort of 120 subjects, a group kept apart from the approximately 650-subject first cohort. The CDR3 runs 14 residues from the cysteine to the phenylalanine. The read is trimmed to its CDR3 DNA, 42 bases read in frame from base 1. Via the germline V gene, CDR1 is KGHSH and CDR2 LQKENI. V is reduced by 2 bases and J by 6 bases, leaving a spacing of 13 bases between them. Remarks on this clone: Its antigen remains unidentified. There are no base qualities to consult, and no much larger clone falls within one base.

Here is what the overall study found, with its caveats: Most TCR sequences were observed very rarely across donors, whereas some public TCRs were present in many individuals. A later analysis found that TCRs clustered in the first cohort also tended to co-occur in the 130 or so validation repertoires, with 94% of cluster scores above 0. The validation cohort had no HLA typing available for a later analysis, so co-occurrence within that cohort was assessed over all 130 or so repertoires. The study listed 150 to 200 TCR beta chains as associated with cytomegalovirus. Three of the identified cytomegalovirus-associated TCR beta chains were confirmed in vitro to be specific for cytomegalovirus antigens. The classifier was reported to diagnose cytomegalovirus status with high specificity and sensitivity in both the original cohort and the validation cohort. The authors suggested that the approach could potentially be generalized to other disease states and immunological phenotypes.

The library was built by means of the immunoSEQ multiplex PCR assay. The authors' analysis ran thus. A statistical classification framework was built to diagnose cytomegalovirus status from the catalog of TCR beta chain sequences. TCRdb re-hosts the immuneACCESS table, in-frame sequences only. Its copies lack some clones; in the studies checked, an unresolved V gene accounts for under half of them, and the cause for the rest is not known. The V and J calls and clone size come from that table; D and trimming were worked out from the DNA. The sample profile shows some 120,000 clones; approximately 90% of them were found once. The top ten clones comprise approximately 2% of the sample.

The chain is made from TRBV18 and TRBJ1-2; the D gene assignment is ambiguous. The TCR originated in a woman under 30 in good health and CMV-seronegative. Sequencing was done on a sample of PBMCs. This receptor carries the CDR3 CASSPISGLDGYTF. In nucleotide form, the sequence is TGTGCCAGCTCACCAATTTCCGGGTTGGATGGCTACACCTTC.